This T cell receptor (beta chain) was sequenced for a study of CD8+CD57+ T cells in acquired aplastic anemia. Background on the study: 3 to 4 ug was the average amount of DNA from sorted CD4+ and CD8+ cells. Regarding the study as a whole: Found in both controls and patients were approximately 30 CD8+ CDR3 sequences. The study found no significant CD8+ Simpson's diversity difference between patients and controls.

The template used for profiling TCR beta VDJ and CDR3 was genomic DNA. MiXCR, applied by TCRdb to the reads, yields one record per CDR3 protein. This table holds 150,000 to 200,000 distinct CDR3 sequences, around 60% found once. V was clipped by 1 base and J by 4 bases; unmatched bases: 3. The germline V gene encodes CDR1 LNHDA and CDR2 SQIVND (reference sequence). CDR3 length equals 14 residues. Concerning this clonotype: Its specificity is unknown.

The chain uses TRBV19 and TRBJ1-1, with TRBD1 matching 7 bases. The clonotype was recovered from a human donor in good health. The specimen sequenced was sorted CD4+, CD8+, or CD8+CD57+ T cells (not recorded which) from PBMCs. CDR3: CASSIGQGGTEAFF. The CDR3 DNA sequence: TGTGCCAGTAGTATAGGGCAGGGGGGCACTGAAGCTTTCTTT.